The 2 T cell receptor beta chains below were found in one sample sequenced in a study of siplizumab effects on memory and regulatory T cells. TCRdb keeps only in-frame clones here, not all; method: immunoSEQ multiplex PCR. This table has about 110,000 clones, 92% appearing once. Sequenced sample: CD4+ T cells sorted from blood. The origin of the receptors is a human donor in good health.

This chain links TRBV5-4 with TRBJ1-4, with TRBD1 matching over 10 bases. J lost 8 bases, V lost 4 bases, and 8 bases had no gene match. The length of the CDR3 is 15 residues. The germline CDR1 and CDR2 sequences are SGHNT and YYREEE (reference sequence). The CDR3 loop reads CASSRMTGGKEKLFF. CDR3 in DNA: TGTGCCAGCAGCCGTATGACAGGGGGCAAGGAAAAACTGTTTTTT.

The chain carries TRBV7-9 and TRBJ2-5; D perhaps matches TRBD2 (6 bases). Per the germline V gene, CDR1 is SEHNR and CDR2 is FQNEAQ (reference sequence). This CDR3 has 16 amino acids. V shed 4 bases and J shed 5 bases, with 20 bases lying between them. This CDR3 reads CASSSGIVGGVETQYF. The CDR3 DNA follows: TGTGCCAGCAGCTCGGGCATCGTCGGGGGAGTGGAGACCCAGTACTTC.